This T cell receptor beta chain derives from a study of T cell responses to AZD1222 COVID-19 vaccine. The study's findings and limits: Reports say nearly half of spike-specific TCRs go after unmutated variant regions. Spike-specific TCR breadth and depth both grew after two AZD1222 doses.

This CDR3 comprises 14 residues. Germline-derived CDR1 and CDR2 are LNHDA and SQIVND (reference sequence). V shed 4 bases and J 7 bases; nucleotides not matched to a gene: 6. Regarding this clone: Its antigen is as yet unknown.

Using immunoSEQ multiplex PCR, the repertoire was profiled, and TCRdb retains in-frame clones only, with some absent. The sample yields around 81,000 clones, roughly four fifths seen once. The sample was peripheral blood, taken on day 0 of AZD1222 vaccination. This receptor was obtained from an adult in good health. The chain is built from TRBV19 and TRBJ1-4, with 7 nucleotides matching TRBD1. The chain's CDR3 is CASSNQGVREKLFF. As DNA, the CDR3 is TGTGCCAGTAGTAACCAGGGGGTACGTGAAAAACTGTTTTTT. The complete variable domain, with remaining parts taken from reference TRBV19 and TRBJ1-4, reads DGGITQSPKYLFRKEGQNVTLSCEQNLNHDAMYWYRQDPGQGLRLIYYSQIVNDFQKGDIAEGYSVSREKKESFPLTVTSAQKNPTAFYLCASSNQGVREKLFFGSGTQLSVL.